This TCR beta chain was sequenced for a study of response to subunit inactivated influenza vaccine. Study conclusions and caveats: T cells newly recruited by each seasonal influenza vaccination are few, the authors suggested.

This CDR3 has 15 amino acids. Trimming removed 7 bases at V and 0 bases at J, with 15 bases between. Germline CDR1 SQVTM, CDR2 ANQGSEA. Each CDR3 protein gets one entry after TCRdb re-called the RT-PCR reads with MiXCR. Found here are a few hundred thousand distinct CDR3 sequences, 21% of them singletons; the top ten hold 10% to 13%. This clonotype was observed a few times. What it binds is unknown. This TCR came from a man aged 50-75 years who received an inactivated influenza vaccine. This sample comprised PBMCs from blood, obtained roughly 20 months after vaccination. This chain connects TRBV29-1 to TRBJ2-2; D call uncertain. The CDR3 DNA reads as TGCAGCGCCCGTGGCTTGTTCGCGAACACCGGGGAGCTGTTTTTT. Its protein product is CSARGLFANTGELFF.